Presented here are 32 T cell receptor beta chains from one specimen sequenced in a study of control samples from healthy donors and cancer patients. Produced via immunoSEQ multiplex PCR; TCRdb's table is partial and in-frame only. In the table there are over 45,000 clones, roughly nine tenths of which are singletons. Sequencing input: PBMCs. These receptors were collected from a man in his forties with colorectal cancer.

V usage is TRBV25-1 and J usage is TRBJ2-7; 12 bases map to TRBD2. Germline lookup yields CDR1 MGHDK and CDR2 SYGVNS. Trimming took 2 bases from V and 1 from J; bases not matched to a gene: 6. CDR3 length: 17 residues. CDR3 DNA sequence: TGTGCCAGCAGTGAAGGTTGGACTAGCGGGACGTCCTACGAGCAGTACTTC. Translated: CASSEGWTSGTSYEQYF.

This clone appeared a single time. The chain uses TRBV6-1 and TRBJ1-1, with D hard to call. The CDR3 consists of 13 residues. Germline assignment: CDR1 MNHNS and CDR2 SASEGT. Trimming shortened V by 2 bases and J by 1 base, and 5 bases separated the two germline ends. The CDR3 region is CASSEQANTEAFF. In DNA, the CDR3 is TGTGCCAGCAGTGAACAAGCGAACACTGAAGCTTTCTTT.

V and J are TRBV27 and TRBJ2-1, with a possible D match to TRBD1 (7 bases). The germline V and J ends were trimmed by 10 bases and 4 bases, with 17 bases remaining between them. CDR1 and CDR2 (germline): MNHEY, SMNVEV (reference sequence). This CDR3 contains 14 residues. The CDR3 DNA sequence: TGTGCCACCAACCGGAGGGGGCAATACAATGAGCAGTTCTTC. It yields the protein CATNRRGQYNEQFF.

The J gene is TRBJ2-3, the V gene TRBV7-2; 11 nucleotides align to TRBD1. Germline V lookup: CDR1 SGHTA, CDR2 FQGNSA. The V gene end was trimmed by 1 base and the J gene end by 3 bases; junction bases not matched to a gene: 3. CDR3 length equals 16 residues. The CDR3 protein is CASSLVGTGGTDTQYF. The CDR3 DNA is TGTGCCAGCAGCTTAGTGGGGACAGGGGGGACAGATACGCAGTATTTT. Filled out from reference TRBV7-2 and TRBJ2-3, the complete variable domain reads GAGVSQSPSNKVTEKGKDVELRCDPISGHTALYWYRQSLGQGLEFLIYFQGNSAPDKSGLPSDRFSAERTGGSVSTLTIQRTQQEDSAVYLCASSLVGTGGTDTQYFGPGTRLTVL.

The rearrangement uses TRBV2 and TRBJ2-7; 7 bases fit TRBD1. J lost 3 bases, V lost 4 bases, and 3 bases had no gene match. This CDR3 contains 13 residues. Germline-derived CDR1 and CDR2 are SNHLY and FYNNEI. The DNA of the CDR3 is TGTGCCAGCAGTGTGACAGGGAACTACGAGCAGTACTTC. Amino acids: CASSVTGNYEQYF.

This rearrangement joins TRBV19 to TRBJ2-7; no reliable D call. The CDR3 covers 15 residues. Germline V gives CDR1 LNHDA, CDR2 SQIVND (reference sequence). Trimming pared 3 bases from V and 0 bases from J, leaving 12 bases between. CDR3 amino acids: CASSINSLSSYEQYF. DNA of the CDR3: TGTGCCAGTAGTATTAACTCGCTGAGCTCCTACGAGCAGTACTTC. Variable domain in full (rest from reference TRBV19 and TRBJ2-7): DGGITQSPKYLFRKEGQNVTLSCEQNLNHDAMYWYRQDPGQGLRLIYYSQIVNDFQKGDIAEGYSVSREKKESFPLTVTSAQKNPTAFYLCASSINSLSSYEQYFGPGTRLTVT.

The chain joins TRBV4-2 to TRBJ2-6; no firm D call. CDR1 is LGHNA, CDR2 YNFKEQ, per germline. The CDR3 has 16 amino acids. Trimming left V 0 bases short and J 0 bases short, with 6 bases between. CDR3 in amino acids: CASSQDDGSGANVLTF. CDR3 DNA: TGTGCCAGCAGCCAAGATGACGGCTCTGGGGCCAACGTCCTGACTTTC.

The chain carries TRBV5-1 and TRBJ1-4; 7 bases are shared with TRBD1. The CDR3 has 15 residues. Germline V lookup: CDR1 SGHRS, CDR2 YFSETQ. V was clipped by 0 bases and J by 8 bases; unmatched bases: 7. The CDR3 spells CASSLEGGFTEKLFF. CDR3 bases: TGCGCCAGCAGCTTGGAAGGGGGCTTTACGGAAAAACTGTTTTTT.

The gene calls are TRBV5-1 and TRBJ1-1; D not certain. Trimming stripped 1 base from V and 1 base from J, with 5 bases between. CDR1 and CDR2 from the germline V gene are SGHRS and YFSETQ. The CDR3 is 13 residues long. CDR3 region: CASSLQGNTEAFF. In DNA, the CDR3 is TGCGCCAGCAGCTTGCAAGGGAACACTGAAGCTTTCTTT.

The chain is built from TRBV6-2 or TRBV6-3 and TRBJ1-1, with D possibly matching TRBD1 (5 bases). CDR1 is MNHEY and CDR2 is SVGEGT in the germline V gene. The CDR3 sequence is 13 residues long. V was trimmed by 8 bases and J by 2 bases, leaving 12 bases between them. Written as DNA, the CDR3 is TGTGCCAGCCGCCGGGACCAAAACACTGAAGCTTTCTTT. This encodes CASRRDQNTEAFF.

The chain uses TRBV3-1 (or the pseudogene TRBV3-2) and TRBJ1-2; D not certain. The germline V and J ends were trimmed by 1 base and 1 base, with 7 bases remaining between them. CDR3 length: 14 residues. In germline, CDR1 is LGHDT, CDR2 YNNKEL (reference sequence). The CDR3 region is CASSQGGYNYGYTF. CDR3 in DNA: TGTGCCAGCAGCCAAGGAGGGTATAACTATGGCTACACCTTC.

V usage is TRBV6-1 and J usage is TRBJ1-6; D gene unclear. The CDR3 totals 15 residues. V lost 2 bases, J lost 8 bases, and 13 bases lay in between. Germline-derived CDR1 and CDR2 are MNHNS and SASEGT. CDR3 nucleotide sequence: TGTGCCAGCAGTGAACTCGGCAGCCCCCATTCACCCCTCCACTTT. Translating gives CASSELGSPHSPLHF.

V usage is TRBV7-9 and J usage is TRBJ2-7; D is possibly TRBD1 (6 bases). V lost 4 bases to trimming and J lost 0 bases, with 16 bases between them. The CDR3 length is 16 residues. From germline, CDR1 is SEHNR and CDR2 FQNEAQ (reference sequence). The CDR3 spells CASSSRAGTSSYEQYF. CDR3 coding DNA: TGTGCCAGCAGCTCGAGAGCCGGGACATCCTCCTACGAGCAGTACTTC. Full variable domain (rest looked up from reference TRBV7-9 and TRBJ2-7): DTGVSQNPRHKITKRGQNVTFRCDPISEHNRLYWYRQTLGQGPEFLTYFQNEAQLEKSRLLSDRFSAERPKGSFSTLEIQRTEQGDSAMYLCASSSRAGTSSYEQYFGPGTRLTVT.

The chain is built from TRBV5-1 and TRBJ2-1; 7 nucleotides align to TRBD1. CDR1 and CDR2 from the germline V gene are SGHRS and YFSETQ. CDR3 size: 17 residues. V lost 4 bases and J lost 7; bases outside the gene matches: 17. Written as DNA, the CDR3 is TGCGCCAGCAGCCCGGCCGGTTTGCGACAGGGTTTGAATGAGCAGTTCTTC. Translated, it gives CASSPAGLRQGLNEQFF.

This clone was found once. This chain connects TRBV15 to TRBJ1-4; no reliable D call. In germline, CDR1 is LNHNV, CDR2 YYDKDF (reference sequence). This CDR3 region has 14 residues. V was shortened by 3 bases and J by 0 bases, with 5 bases between the two germline ends. In nucleotides, the CDR3 is TGTGCCACCAGCAGGTTTGCAACTAATGAAAAACTGTTTTTT. It yields the protein CATSRFATNEKLFF.

This clone was picked up one time. The chain links TRBV6-5 to TRBJ1-1; no clear D gene. CDR3 length: 14 amino acids. Trimming removed 2 bases at V and 1 base at J, with 8 bases between. Germline loops: CDR1 MNHEY, CDR2 SVGAGI. The CDR3 DNA reads as TGTGCCAGCAGTTACGGTAGAGGGAACACTGAAGCTTTCTTT. This translates into CASSYGRGNTEAFF.

The chain joins TRBV10-3 to TRBJ1-2; D uncertain. Germline V CDR1 and CDR2: ENHRY, SYGVKD. The CDR3 contains 11 residues. V dropped 10 bases and J dropped 5 bases, with 11 bases sitting between them. The CDR3 region is CATDDGYGYTF. The DNA of the CDR3 is TGTGCCACCGATGACGGATATGGCTACACCTTC.

The genes are TRBV7-9 and TRBJ2-3, with D possibly called TRBD1 or TRBD2 (6 bases each). Trimming left V 1 base short and J 7 bases short, with 12 bases between. Germline loops: CDR1 SEHNR, CDR2 FQNEAQ (reference sequence). The CDR3 covers 14 residues. The DNA for the CDR3 is TGTGCCAGCAGCTTAGGCGAGGGGGGCAATACGCAGTATTTT. Amino acid sequence: CASSLGEGGNTQYF. Looking up the rest from reference TRBV7-9 and TRBJ2-3 gives the full variable domain: DTGVSQNPRHKITKRGQNVTFRCDPISEHNRLYWYRQTLGQGPEFLTYFQNEAQLEKSRLLSDRFSAERPKGSFSTLEIQRTEQGDSAMYLCASSLGEGGNTQYFGPGTRLTVL.

The genes are TRBV30 and TRBJ1-2; tentatively, D is TRBD1 (5 bases). CDR3 length equals 15 residues. CDR1 is GTSNPN, CDR2 SVGIG, per germline (reference sequence). Between the trimmed V and J ends, which lost 0 bases and 6 bases, there was a span of 17 bases. The CDR3 DNA reads as TGTGCCTGGAGTGTAGGGGAAAGTGACCGGAATGGCTACACCTTC. Its translation: CAWSVGESDRNGYTF. The full variable domain, its missing parts supplied by reference TRBV30 and TRBJ1-2, is SQTIHQWPATLVQPVGSPLSLECTVEGTSNPNLYWYRQAAGRGLQLLFYSVGIGQISSEVPQNLSASRPQDRQFILSSKKLLLSDSGFYLCAWSVGESDRNGYTFGSGTRLTVV.

This clone occurred a few times. This chain connects TRBV11-2 to TRBJ2-7; D remains ambiguous. The V end was cut by 1 base, the J end by 2 bases, with 6 bases between. Germline assignment: CDR1 SGHAT and CDR2 FQNNGV. The CDR3 runs 13 residues. The CDR3 protein is CASSLGGTYEQYF. The CDR3 DNA reads as TGTGCCAGCAGCTTAGGTGGCACCTACGAGCAGTACTTC. The complete variable domain, with remaining parts taken from reference TRBV11-2 and TRBJ2-7, reads EAGVAQSPRYKIIEKRQSVAFWCNPISGHATLYWYQQILGQGPKLLIQFQNNGVVDDSQLPKDRFSAERLKGVDSTLKIQPAKLEDSAVYLCASSLGGTYEQYFGPGTRLTVT.

CDR3 sequence reads: CASSYSIYEQYF. CDR3 DNA: TGTGCCAGCAGTTACTCGATCTACGAGCAGTACTTC. This chain connects TRBV6-2 or TRBV6-3 to TRBJ2-7; D is undetermined. V was trimmed by 0 bases and J by 3 bases, leaving 3 bases between them. CDR3 length: 12 amino acids. Germline V gene lookup returns CDR1 MNHEY and CDR2 SVGEGT.

The V and J genes are TRBV2 and TRBJ2-3, with 9 bases that match TRBD2. V shed 1 base and J 0 bases; nucleotides not matched to a gene: 8. Germline V gene sequence: CDR1 SNHLY, CDR2 FYNNEI. This CDR3 is 18 amino acids long. The CDR3 region is CASSEESYTSGSTDTQYF. Written as DNA, the CDR3 is TGTGCCAGCAGTGAAGAAAGTTATACTAGCGGGAGCACAGATACGCAGTATTTT.

The chain is built from TRBV27 and TRBJ1-2; 7 bases are a match to TRBD1. The CDR3 covers 14 residues. Losses at the gene ends were 6 bases for V and 4 bases for J; bases not matched to a gene: 8. Germline V gene lookup returns CDR1 MNHEY and CDR2 SMNVEV (reference sequence). The CDR3 DNA is TGTGCCAGCAGCCTACAGGGGCGCGGCTATGGCTACACCTTC. Encoded protein: CASSLQGRGYGYTF.

The DNA for the CDR3 is TGCGCCAGCAGCCAAGTTGGGGAAAACACTGAAGCTTTCTTT. Protein: CASSQVGENTEAFF. This chain links TRBV4-1 with TRBJ1-1; D unclear. V was shortened by 1 base and J by 2 bases, with 8 bases between the two germline ends. CDR3 length: 14 residues. In germline, CDR1 is MGHRA, CDR2 YSYEKL.

In its sample, this clone was seen once. One end of the junction is discordant with germline, which a read error may explain. Other DNA sequences in this sample translate to the same CDR3. The gene calls are TRBV3-1 (or the pseudogene TRBV3-2) and TRBJ2-6; D is ambiguous. Germline CDR1 is LGHDT and CDR2 is YNNKEL (reference sequence). There are 12 residues in the CDR3. The CDR3 nucleotides read TGCGCCAGCAGCCAAGGGCAGTACGTCCTGACTTTC. Protein: CASSQGQYVLTF.

DNA of the CDR3: TGTGCCAGCAGCCCACGGACAGGGGGAAGACTAGCGGGACTCTCTGGGGCCAACGTCCTGACTTTC. Translating gives CASSPRTGGRLAGLSGANVLTF. V gene TRBV9 combines with J gene TRBJ2-6; D possibly corresponds to TRBD2 (11 bases). CDR1 SGDLS and CDR2 YYNGEE come from the germline V gene. The CDR3 consists of 22 residues. V was pared by 4 bases and J by 0 bases, with 29 bases between. Looking up the rest from reference TRBV9 and TRBJ2-6 gives the full variable domain: DSGVTQTPKHLITATGQRVTLRCSPRSGDLSVYWYQQSLDQGLQFLIQYYNGEERAKGNILERFSAQQFPDLHSELNLSSLELGDSALYFCASSPRTGGRLAGLSGANVLTFGAGSRLTVL.

The J gene is TRBJ2-2, the V gene TRBV4-2; 11 bases fit TRBD2. V shed 3 bases, J shed 0 bases, and the junction held 6 bases outside the gene matches. CDR3 length: 18 residues. The V gene's germline CDR1 is LGHNA and CDR2 YNFKEQ. For the CDR3, the DNA is TGTGCCAGCAGCCAGCCCTGGACTAGCGGGTCGAACACCGGGGAGCTGTTTTTT. Translated, it gives CASSQPWTSGSNTGELFF.

The chain uses TRBV5-5 and TRBJ2-7; possibly TRBD1 for D (5 bases). The germline CDR1 and CDR2 sequences are SGHKS and YYEKEE (reference sequence). The CDR3 totals 13 residues. V lost 4 bases and J 1 base, leaving 9 bases between the germline ends. This chain's CDR3 is CASSGQGSYEQYF. In DNA, the CDR3 is TGTGCCAGCAGCGGGCAGGGTTCCTACGAGCAGTACTTC.

The chain combines TRBV6-5 with TRBJ2-7; D call uncertain. CDR3 length equals 13 residues. CDR1 is MNHEY and CDR2 is SVGAGI in the germline V gene. The V gene lost 2 bases and the J gene lost 3 bases, with 8 bases spanning the gap. The CDR3 sequence is CASSYPTGYEQYF. The CDR3 DNA sequence: TGTGCCAGCAGTTACCCGACTGGCTACGAGCAGTACTTC.

V is TRBV28 and J is TRBJ1-2; 7 bases line up with TRBD1. The CDR3 is made up of 12 amino acids. In germline, CDR1 is MDHEN, CDR2 SYDVKM. V trimming: 5 bases; J trimming: 6 bases; junction bases outside the gene matches: 3. The CDR3 protein is CASSEGANGYTF. In nucleotides, the CDR3 is TGTGCCAGCAGTGAGGGGGCAAATGGCTACACCTTC.

Concerning this clone itself: Germline and junction disagree at one end, which may indicate a read error. The rearrangement joins TRBV7-9 to TRBJ2-7; 9 nucleotides align to TRBD2. The germline gives CDR1 SEHNR, CDR2 FQNEAQ (reference sequence). The CDR3 has 14 amino acids. Here the CDR3 reads CASSASGTIYEQYF. The CDR3 nucleotides read TGTGCCAGCAGCGCTAGCGGGACTATCTACGAGCAATACTTC.

The J gene is TRBJ1-5, the V gene TRBV19, with no clear D. Germline values: CDR1 LNHDA, CDR2 SQIVND (reference sequence). The V end was cut by 8 bases, the J end by 0 bases, with 8 bases between. The CDR3 is 13 residues long. The CDR3 protein is CASGRVSNQPQHF. The CDR3 nucleotides are TGTGCCAGTGGGAGGGTTAGCAATCAGCCCCAGCATTTT.